The clone carrying this T cell receptor beta chain appeared many times. The antigen is unknown. The sample belongs to a study of beta chain features in type 1 diabetes. As for the study in general: Patients looked much like healthy donors when it came to age, gender and cell yields. Examination covered some 110,000,000 sorted cells spanning all samples.

The investigators reverse transcribed all of the isolated RNA, so they sequenced expressed TCRB transcripts. The repertoire was sequenced with immunoSEQ multiplex PCR; TCRdb's copy has only in-frame clones and lacks some. This sample has approximately 150,000 clones; about 13% occur once, and the top ten carry roughly 1.4%. A CD45RO/CCR7/CD25/CD127/CD95/CD27 panel sorted naive, central memory, regulatory and stem cell-like memory CD4+ cells. Notes on the study in general: Sequencing the cDNA could make cells with high TCR expression show up more than they should. Shortening of TCRB CDR3s, moderate but significant, appeared in all four CD4+ subsets of Type 1 diabetes patients.

CDR3 size: 16 residues. V gave up 5 bases and J gave up 0 bases, with 19 bases separating them. Germline lookup yields CDR1 GTSNPN and CDR2 SVGIG (reference sequence). The TCR sequence derives from a young man with type 1 diabetes. The chain uses TRBV30 and TRBJ1-2; possibly TRBD1 for D (5 bases). Sequencing was performed on central memory CD4+ T cells from blood. DNA for the CDR3: TGTGCCTGGTTCCGGGACCGCGCTTCCCCTAACTATGGCTACACCTTC. Protein product: CAWFRDRASPNYGYTF.